These T cell receptor beta chains were read from a single sample in a study of response to subunit inactivated influenza vaccine. TCRdb recomputed calls from the RT-PCR reads with MiXCR, one row per CDR3 protein. This table holds 150,000 to 200,000 distinct CDR3 sequences, about 9% found once. The sample was non-naive T cells sorted from PBMCs, taken on the day of vaccination. These receptors originate from a middle-aged man who received an inactivated influenza vaccine. The CDR3 runs from the conserved cysteine through the conserved F or W. The D gene is left open where the match is weak. A row's size may be missing; if present it is once, few, many or a size class.

>TRBV5-1|many|NA|TRBJ1-1
TGCGCCAGCAGCTGGGGCCCGAACACTGAAGCTTTCTTT
CASSWGPNTEAFF
>TRBV5-6|few|TRBD2|TRBJ2-2
TGTGCCAGCAGCTTGGCTAGCGGGAGGAACACCGGGGAGCTGTTTTTT
CASSLASGRNTGELFF
>TRBV20-1|few|TRBD1|TRBJ1-2
TGCAGTGCTAAGGCAGGGGGCATCTATGGCTACACCTTC
CSAKAGGIYGYTF
>TRBV4-2|many|NA|TRBJ2-1
TGTGCCAGCAGCCAAGTCTGGGGCGATCCATCCAATGAGCAGTTCTTC
CASSQVWGDPSNEQFF
>TRBV7-2|few|TRBD1|TRBJ1-1
TGTGCCAGCAGCTCCCGGTACAGGGGGCAGGGGACTGAAGCTTTCTTT
CASSSRYRGQGTEAFF
>TRBV20-1|NA|TRBD2|TRBJ2-7
TGCAGTGCCTTCAGACTAGCGGGGGGTTACGAGCAGTACTTC
CSAFRLAGGYEQYF
>TRBV10-3|NA|NA|TRBJ2-7
TGTGCCATCACACCCGGACGGAGTTCCTACGAGCAGTACTTC
CAITPGRSSYEQYF
>TRBV28|NA|NA|TRBJ2-7
TGTGCCAGCAGTTTATTGGGCCCGGAGTACGAGCAGTACTTC
CASSLLGPEYEQYF
>TRBV6-4|once|TRBD1|TRBJ2-1
TGTGCCAGCAGTGAACGGGGACAGGGGGTCAATGAGCAGTTCTTC
CASSERGQGVNEQFF
>TRBV20-1|many|NA|TRBJ1-2
TGCAGTGCTAGAGATAGCCGGACGGTCAACTATGGCTACACCTTC
CSARDSRTVNYGYTF
>TRBV6-9|NA|NA|TRBJ1-3
TGTGCCAGCAGTCGGGGGGGATTGGGAAACACCATATATTTT
CASSRGGLGNTIYF
>TRBV29-1|many|TRBD1|TRBJ2-7
TGCAGCGTTGAAGAGAAGGGACAGGGTTCCTACGAGCAGTACTTC
CSVEEKGQGSYEQYF
>TRBV27|NA|TRBD1|TRBJ2-7
TGTGCCAGCAGTCCCTCCGGGACAGGGGCCTACGAGCAGTACTTC
CASSPSGTGAYEQYF
>TRBV7-9|NA|NA|TRBJ2-2
TGTGCCAGCAGCTTCCCCTGGTCGGGACCGAACACCGGGGAGCTGTTTTTT
CASSFPWSGPNTGELFF
>TRBV29-1|NA|TRBD2|TRBJ2-3
TGCAGCGCCCGGACTAGCGGGAGGCCCGTGGGAGATACGCAGTATTTT
CSARTSGRPVGDTQYF
>TRBV5-4|few|NA|TRBJ2-5
TGTGCCAGCAGCTTGGGATCGCCGAAGACCCAGTACTTC
CASSLGSPKTQYF
>TRBV6-8|NA|NA|TRBJ2-4
TGTGCCAGCAGGTGGGTTACAGAAGAAGTGCGGGGCATTCAGTACTTC
CASRWVTEEVRGIQYF
>TRBV3-1|NA|TRBD2|TRBJ2-1
TGTGCCAGCAGCCAAGTTTCCTGGGGGGGCAATGAGCAGTTCTTC
CASSQVSWGGNEQFF
>TRBV5-4|NA|NA|TRBJ1-3
TGTGCCAGCAGCCTCGACCCTACCAGGGGAAACACCATATATTTT
CASSLDPTRGNTIYF
>TRBV27|few|TRBD1|TRBJ2-7
TGTGCCAGCAGTTGGGACAGAAGCTCCTACGAGCAGTACTTC
CASSWDRSSYEQYF
>TRBV28|NA|NA|TRBJ1-2
TGTGCCAGCAGTTTCGCTCAACGGGGGCCGGGTTATGGCTACACCTTC
CASSFAQRGPGYGYTF
>TRBV7-2|NA|NA|TRBJ2-5
TGTGCCAGCAGCAACCTAGGAGCGTACCAAGAGACCCAGTACTTC
CASSNLGAYQETQYF
>TRBV11-1|NA|NA|TRBJ1-4
TGTGCCAGCAGCTTAGGGACCGAAGAAAAACTGTTTTTT
CASSLGTEEKLFF
>TRBV10-3|NA|NA|TRBJ1-1
TGTGCCATCAGTGAACACAAAAAGAACACTGAAGCTTTCTTT
CAISEHKKNTEAFF
>TRBV27|many|NA|TRBJ2-1
TGTGCCAGCAGTTTAAAACTAGGGACGTCCTCGAGCCAGTTCTTC
CASSLKLGTSSSQFF
>TRBV29-1|many|TRBD2|TRBJ2-1
TGCAGCGTTGAAAGAAGACTAGCGGGAGAGAAGGAGCAGTTCTTC
CSVERRLAGEKEQFF
>TRBV11-2|NA|TRBD2|TRBJ2-5
TGTGCCAGCTTCGGGATAAGGGGTCGGGGAGGGGAGACCCAGTACTTC
CASFGIRGRGGETQYF
>TRBV7-9|NA|NA|TRBJ1-5
TGTGCCAGCAGCTTAGGCACAAATCAGCCCCAGCATTTT
CASSLGTNQPQHF
>TRBV6-2/TRBV6-3|many|NA|TRBJ2-3
TGTGCCAGCAGTTACTCGACGGCGGGACCCACAGATACGCAGTATTTT
CASSYSTAGPTDTQYF
>TRBV28|many|NA|TRBJ2-7
TGTGCCAGCAGCTTGACCTACGAGCAGTACTTC
CASSLTYEQYF
>TRBV28|many|NA|TRBJ1-6
TGTGCCAGCCTACGAGGGACAAGTAATTCACCCCTCCACTTT
CASLRGTSNSPLHF
>TRBV4-2|NA|NA|TRBJ2-1
TGTGCCAGCAGCTCTGCGAGCTCCTACAATGAGCAGTTCTTC
CASSSASSYNEQFF
>TRBV6-2/TRBV6-3|NA|TRBD1|TRBJ2-7
TGTGCCAGTATGAGGACAGGGGAATACGAGCAGTACTTC
CASMRTGEYEQYF
>TRBV5-1|many|TRBD1|TRBJ2-3
TGCGCCAGCAGCTTGTTGGACAGGAGCACAGATACGCAGTATTTT
CASSLLDRSTDTQYF
>TRBV7-2|NA|TRBD1|TRBJ1-6
TGTGCCAGCAGCTTAGAGACAGGGGGCTACTCACCCCTCCACTTT
CASSLETGGYSPLHF
>TRBV29-1|many|TRBD2|TRBJ2-1
TGCAGCGTCCTACTAGCGGGGGGTATGGGTGAGCAGTTCTTC
CSVLLAGGMGEQFF
>TRBV6-1|NA|NA|TRBJ1-5
TGTGCCAGCAGTCCCCGGTTGGGGCTAGGTCAGCCCCAGCATTTT
CASSPRLGLGQPQHF
>TRBV4-3|few|NA|TRBJ1-3
TGCGCCAGCAGCCAAGAGAGAGCCTCTGGAAACACCATATATTTT
CASSQERASGNTIYF
>TRBV2|NA|NA|TRBJ1-6
TGTGCCAGCTGGGGTGACGCTAATAATTCACCCCTCCACTTT
CASWGDANNSPLHF
>TRBV5-1|NA|NA|TRBJ2-1
TGCGCCAGCAGCCCGGGATTAAGCAATGAGCAGTTCTTC
CASSPGLSNEQFF
>TRBV12-3/TRBV12-4|many|NA|TRBJ1-3
TGTGCCAGCAGTCCCGGTCGGAGCTCTGGAAACACCATATATTTT
CASSPGRSSGNTIYF
>TRBV2|NA|TRBD2|TRBJ2-1
TGTGCCAGCAAGCAGACGGGAGGAGCCTACAATGAGCAGTTCTTC
CASKQTGGAYNEQFF
>TRBV5-1|few|NA|TRBJ2-3
TGCGCCAGCAGAGGTCTGGATACGCAGTATTTT
CASRGLDTQYF
>TRBV11-2|many|NA|TRBJ2-7
TGTGCCAGCAGCTTAGTGCACCAGACCTCCTACGAGCAGTACTTC
CASSLVHQTSYEQYF
>TRBV30|NA|NA|TRBJ2-5
TGTGCCTGGAGTCCCGATCTTAAGACGGCCCAGTACTTC
CAWSPDLKTAQYF
>TRBV3-1|NA|TRBD2|TRBJ2-1
TGTGCCAGCAGCCAACCAGGACTAGGGTTGGATGAGCAGTTCTTC
CASSQPGLGLDEQFF
>TRBV20-1|many|TRBD1|TRBJ1-2
TGCAGTGCCCTACTCCGGGACAGCCTCTATGGCTACACCTTC
CSALLRDSLYGYTF
>TRBV20-1|many|TRBD2|TRBJ2-3
TGCAGTGCTGGACAAAGCGGGACTAGGGGAGATACGCAGTATTTT
CSAGQSGTRGDTQYF
>TRBV6-2/TRBV6-3|few|TRBD2|TRBJ2-7
TGTGCCAGCAGATTACTCGGAAGCGGGAGTGTAAGGGAGCAGTACTTC
CASRLLGSGSVREQYF
>TRBV7-8|NA|TRBD1|TRBJ2-2
TGTGCCAGCAGACTAGTTGCTGACTACAGGGGGAACACCGGGGAGCTGTTTTTT
CASRLVADYRGNTGELFF
>TRBV28|few|TRBD2|TRBJ2-7
TGTGCCAGCAGTTTCCGGCTAGCGGAGCTAACATACGAGCAGTACTTC
CASSFRLAELTYEQYF
>TRBV20-1|many|NA|TRBJ2-1
TGCAGTGCTGCAATCGGCGGGATTGAGCAGTTCTTC
CSAAIGGIEQFF
>TRBV20-1|many|TRBD2|TRBJ2-3
TGCAGTGCTAGAACCCCTAGCGGGTGGGATGGCACAGATACGCAGTATTTT
CSARTPSGWDGTDTQYF